This TCR beta chain was found in a study of cytomegalovirus exposure and HLA in healthy donors (dated 2017 in TCRdb). Concerning the study at large: An earlier analysis of 550 to 700 of the donors reported more than 250 Gb of sequence data and some 100 million unique TCR beta sequences from about 180 million T cells. The study aimed to test whether signatures of past pathogen exposure could be identified by cataloging public T cell receptors. Roughly 5 DR-DQ haplotypes were treated as single units for association and clustering because of strong linkage in the cohort. In a later genetic analysis, genome-wide SNP genotypes for about 65% of the 666 donors were used, and that subset was treated as a discovery cohort. In an earlier analysis of a few hundred of the donors, high-throughput TCR beta sequencing was used to judge whether each TCR beta V gene segment behaved as functional or pseudogenic. Of the 398 genotyped donors, 75% to 85% were placed in the genetic ancestry cluster associated with self-reported Caucasian donors. Along with the roughly 700-subject first cohort, a separate validation cohort of 120 different subjects was used. Across some 400 genotyped donors of the cohort, an average of about 250,000 unique TCR beta nucleotide sequences per donor were sequenced, and roughly 20% of those sequences were non-productive. In a later analysis, previously published TCR beta repertoires from 500 to 750 donors were re-analyzed and high-resolution HLA genotyping was added so that TCR occurrence patterns could be studied. The number of donors typed differed by locus, with about 629-640 for A, B, C, DRB1 and DQB1, around 500 for DQA1, 600 to 610 for DPA1, and some 470 for DPB1. HLA typing included class I and class II loci at four-digit resolution. Donor age, sex, ethnicity and CMV serostatus were compiled together with the repertoire data. An early release that covered about 640 HLA-typed donors contained approximately 300 gigabases of sequencing data and 85 million to 100 million unique TCR sequences. The T cell repertoires of roughly 660 subjects were profiled by immunosequencing and related to cytomegalovirus serostatus. All discovery cohort repertoires had been generated using a single sequencing platform. Rather than using new phenotypic data, the later analysis identified candidate immune exposures from TCR beta sequences and from how often those sequences occurred across donors. To predict cytomegalovirus infection status, the study combined high-throughput TCR immunosequencing, statistical association of individual TCRs with disease status, and machine learning.

The cohort comprised 670 or so healthy bone marrow donors. Cohort members were all nominally healthy when sampled, although unrecorded immune exposures were likely present. The donor tested CMV seronegative, placing the donor among the 352 seronegative members of the cohort. A peripheral blood sample was collected from each donor, and TCR beta sequencing was performed on peripheral blood mononuclear cells. The Qiagen DNeasy Blood Extraction Kit was used to extract genomic DNA from the blood cell samples. Library preparation used the immunoSEQ multiplex PCR assay. The multiplex PCR relied on a mix of 60 forward primers for TCR Vbeta segments and 13 reverse primers for TCR Jbeta segments. Amplification of the CDR3 region of rearranged TCR beta genes was performed with a multiplex PCR assay on genomic DNA. On the Illumina HiSeq System, the amplified TCR beta libraries were sequenced as 87-base-pair reads. The paper's data handling went like this. Across the roughly 670 repertoires, a later analysis counted 75 million to 90 million unique TCR beta chains, 9.5 million to 13 million of which were shared by at least two donors. To remove PCR and sequencing errors, raw reads were error-corrected and collapsed into unique sequences using a nearest-neighbor algorithm that merged closely related sequences. CDR3 sequences were aligned to IMGT reference sequences to assign V, D and J gene segments. Each retained sequence needed at least a six-nucleotide match to both a V gene segment and a J gene segment. A rearrangement counted as productive if the CDR3 had no stop codons and remained in frame with V and J, and every other rearrangement counted as non-productive. CDR3 was defined by IMGT convention, running from the second conserved V-encoded cysteine to the conserved J-encoded phenylalanine. Sequences without an unambiguous match to a single V gene segment were excluded from the earlier analysis of about 640 of the donors. In an earlier analysis of several hundred of the donors, V segments were called functional above 56.7% productive rearrangements and were called segregating when the between-donor standard deviation exceeded 5%. A statistical classification framework was developed to diagnose cytomegalovirus status using the catalog of TCR beta chain sequences. In a later analysis, V and J genes were assigned by comparing TCR nucleotide sequences against IMGT/GENE-DB human TR gene sequences. A later analysis assigned CDR3 sequences and most-parsimonious VDJ recombination scenarios with the TCRdist pipeline. In a later analysis, every TCR beta chain was defined by the combination of its CDR3 amino acid sequence and its V-gene family, and reads without a unique V-gene family were dropped. As a way to deal with suspected cross-contamination and a sequencing artifact, a later analysis dropped approximately 590 nucleotide sequences that were highly shared and had low generation probability. In a later analysis, a clonal expansion index was calculated for each public chain from normalized within-repertoire ranks of inferred template counts. A later analysis computed generation probabilities with a VDJ recombination model fitted to out-of-frame rearrangements, and checked the results against IGoR. In a later analysis, TCR-TCR, TCR-HLA and TCR-CMV co-occurrence was scored with hypergeometric tests, and a repertoire-size bias correction was applied to TCR pairs. To estimate false discovery rates, a later analysis permuted the HLA or CMV assignments 20 times. In a later analysis, co-occurring TCRs were grouped using DBSCAN, with TCRdist sequence similarity added in when clustering inside HLA-allele-positive subsets. For co-occurrence clustering, repertoires with fewer than 30,000 or more than 120,000 public chains were excluded, along with 4 to 6 repertoires with anomalous nucleotide sharing. TCRdb limited this immuneACCESS table to in-frame rearrangements with V and J called. A share of clones is missing; checked studies link under half to unresolved V genes, and the rest is unexplained. The V and J calls and the clone size are those of that table, but D and trimming were determined from the DNA. This sample lists 150,000 or so clones; around 82% were detected once. The ten largest clones take up 0.35% to 0.4% of the sample.

The CDR3 sequence holds 14 residues, the cysteine and phenylalanine included. Of the read, only the CDR3 DNA is kept; its 42 bases are in frame from base 1. The germline V gene (reference sequence) specifies MNHNY as CDR1 and SVGAGI as CDR2. Trimming costs V 7 bases and J 2 bases, and their ends lie 13 bases apart. Paper-wide results and their limitations: For the cohort, immune exposure information was limited to CMV serostatus. A later analysis found that most CMV-associated TCR beta chains appeared HLA-restricted, with HLA associations seemingly driven largely by CMV exposure. Over 15 rarely observed V segments, including chromosome 9 orphons, were excluded from the earlier analysis of approximately 500 of the donors because counts were too low. While some public TCRs were present in many individuals, most TCR sequences turned up only very rarely across donors. A later analysis found that HLA-associated TCR beta chains were more clonally expanded and had lower generation probabilities than equally common non-associated chains. In a later analysis, TCR association rates were found to vary across HLA loci, with the most associated TCRs seen for DRB1 alleles and the fewest for HLA-C alleles. Only TCR beta chains were sequenced in this cohort, and the absence of alpha or paired-chain data limited detectable features. Some IMGT-functional V segments, including TRBV6-2 and TRBV6-3, could not be told apart with the 87-base-pair reads, so those segments were excluded. The presence/absence analyses assumed that sequencing depth was roughly uniform across donors, and that assumption may not be true. Broadly in line with IMGT annotations, most TCR beta V segments showed up in productive rearrangements about 87% or about 30% of the time in an earlier analysis of several hundred of the donors. In vitro tests confirmed that a few of the cytomegalovirus-associated TCR beta chains recognize cytomegalovirus antigens. A cluster of highly shared sequence variants was judged likely to represent a technical artifact of the sequencing pipeline. It was suggested by the authors that the approach could potentially be generalized to other disease states and immunological phenotypes. Assigning TCR associations to individual alleles was difficult when HLA alleles, especially DR and DQ, strongly co-occurred. In both the original and validation cohorts, the classifier was reported to diagnose cytomegalovirus status with high specificity and sensitivity. According to a later genetic analysis, donors in an Asian-associated ancestry cluster had fewer N-insertions in productive TCRs than the roughly 670-donor mean. A further reported finding was that TCR beta sequences accurately predicted the HLA-A and HLA-B alleles for most subjects in the first cohort. According to a later analysis, parvovirus B19, influenza, CMV and Epstein-Barr virus appeared linked to several top co-occurrence clusters. An association between a missense DCLRE1C variant and V-gene and J-gene trimming of TCR beta chains was found in a later genetic analysis and replicated in an independent cohort. At a false discovery rate of 0.05, a later analysis linked 16,000 or so TCR beta sequences to specific HLA alleles. A total of 150 to 200 TCR beta chains were listed by the study as associated with cytomegalovirus. Because HLA typing was unavailable for some donors at each locus, only the typed subset was used in association tests. Correlated functional status among segregating V segments might reflect linkage disequilibrium, but an unknown experimental factor could not be ruled out.

As regards this clone: The clone's antigen remains unknown. No clone much larger than this one lies a single base away; base qualities are absent.

The sample consisted of PBMCs. The receptor was isolated from a boy under 10 years old in good health and CMV-seronegative. The rearrangement joined TRBV6-6 to TRBJ2-3; the D gene is possibly TRBD2, with 5 bases matching. The bases read TGTGCCAGCATGAGGTTCGGGGACACAGATACGCAGTATTTT. Its translation is CASMRFGDTDTQYF.